Described below is a single T cell receptor beta chain sequence and its context. These data belong to a study of blood T cell repertoires in COVID-19. Study background: From the United States, Italy and Spain came samples of acute and convalescent COVID-19.

This CDR3 region has 14 residues. V was clipped by 4 bases and J by 2 bases, with 12 bases between them. Germline values: CDR1 SGHRS, CDR2 YFSETQ. Only in-frame clones appear in the TCRdb table, and some are missing; sequencing was by immunoSEQ multiplex PCR. The data show about 280,000 clones, with approximately 85% seen just once and approximately 11% held by the top ten. V and J are TRBV5-1 and TRBJ1-2, with unresolved D. Sequenced material: peripheral blood. This receptor was taken from a woman in her 70s with acute or convalescent COVID-19. The DNA of the CDR3 is TGCGCCAGCAGCCCTACCACAGTGAACTATGGCTACACCTTC. This gives the protein CASSPTTVNYGYTF.